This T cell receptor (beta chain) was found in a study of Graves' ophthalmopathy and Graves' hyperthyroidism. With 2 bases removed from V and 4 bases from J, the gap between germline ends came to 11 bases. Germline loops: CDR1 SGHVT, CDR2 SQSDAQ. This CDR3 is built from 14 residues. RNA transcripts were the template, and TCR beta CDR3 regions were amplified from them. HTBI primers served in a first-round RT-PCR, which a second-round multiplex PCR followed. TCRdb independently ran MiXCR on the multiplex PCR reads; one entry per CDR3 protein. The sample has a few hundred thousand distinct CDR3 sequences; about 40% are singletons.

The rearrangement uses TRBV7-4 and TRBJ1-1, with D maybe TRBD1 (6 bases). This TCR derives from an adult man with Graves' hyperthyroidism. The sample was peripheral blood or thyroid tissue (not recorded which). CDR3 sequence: CASSLSRGSTEAFF. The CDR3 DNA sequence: TGTGCCAGCAGCTTATCAAGGGGGAGCACTGAAGCTTTCTTT.